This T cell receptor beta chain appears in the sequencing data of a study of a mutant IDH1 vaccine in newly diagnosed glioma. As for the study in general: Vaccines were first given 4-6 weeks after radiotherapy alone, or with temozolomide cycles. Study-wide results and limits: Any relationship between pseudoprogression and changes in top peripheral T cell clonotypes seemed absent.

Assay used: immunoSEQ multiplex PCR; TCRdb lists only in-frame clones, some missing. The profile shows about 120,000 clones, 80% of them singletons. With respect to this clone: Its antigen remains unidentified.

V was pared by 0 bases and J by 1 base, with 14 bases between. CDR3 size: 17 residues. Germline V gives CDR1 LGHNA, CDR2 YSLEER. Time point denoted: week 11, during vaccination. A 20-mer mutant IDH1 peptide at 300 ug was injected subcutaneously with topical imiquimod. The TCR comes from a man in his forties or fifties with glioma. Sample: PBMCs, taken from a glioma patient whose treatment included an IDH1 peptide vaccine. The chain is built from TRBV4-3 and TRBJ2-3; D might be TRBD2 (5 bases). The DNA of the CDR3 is TGCGCCAGCAGCCAAGACACACTAGTATCGGGCACAGATACGCAGTATTTT. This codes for CASSQDTLVSGTDTQYF.